The source of this T cell receptor (beta chain) is a study of regulatory T cells in long-lasting Graves disease (dated by TCRdb to about 2021). General notes on the study: Persistent Graves' disease meant more than 5 years of antithyroid drug treatment with TSH receptor autoantibodies that stayed positive. Patients with persistent Graves' disease were compared with patients with newly diagnosed Graves' disease using TCR sequencing and RNA sequencing of peripheral blood. The study was registered as a clinical trial and conducted in China. A total of roughly 33 samples underwent TCR sequencing: roughly 13 from persistent and 20 from newly diagnosed Graves' disease patients. On average, persistent Graves' disease patients in the clinical cohort had been on antithyroid drugs for approximately ten years.

What the authors observed across the whole study: Preferential use of TRBV28, TRBJ1-2 and TRBJ2-5 was observed in persistent disease, whereas TRBV20-1 and TRBJ2-1 were favored in newly diagnosed disease. Only peripheral blood was studied, because thyroid tissue, the primary lesion, was inaccessible. The authors acknowledged the small sample size as a limitation that may reduce accuracy. Persistent patients shared more public clonotypes among themselves (under 3,000) than newly diagnosed patients did (approximately 870). Sequencing and analysis were restricted to the TCR beta chain. Persistent Graves' disease patients showed lower TCR Shannon entropy and fewer highly expanded clones than newly diagnosed patients, suggesting clonal expansion.

Reading the label with the study, this specimen's time point is: persistent/refractory GD, antithyroid drugs over 5 years with positive TRAb. For both TCR sequencing and RNA sequencing, RNA was extracted from PBMCs using TRIzol. The diagnosis of Graves' disease was made according to American Thyroid Association guidelines. Patients were recruited from an endocrinology department in Xi'an, China. From each patient, about 9 milliliters of peripheral blood was collected into an EDTA anticoagulant tube. Ficoll Paque Plus density gradient separation was used to isolate PBMCs, and no further T cell sorting was done. An Agilent 2100 Bioanalyzer and agarose gel were used to check RNA quality, and a NanoDrop 2000 was used to measure RNA concentration. Library creation used multiplex PCR. The data were produced on an Illumina HiSeq 4000. TCR beta libraries were built with iRepertoire HTBI primers and Arm-PCR amplification of CDR3 regions. PCR products were gel purified before sequencing. For the original study's pipeline: A total of 62 TRBV and under 15 TRBJ segments were identified across samples and were used for gene usage analysis of CDR3 amino acid clonotypes. COPE and FqMerger were used to merge filtered high-quality paired reads into contigs. BLAST was used to align contigs to IMGT TRBV, TRBD and TRBJ reference genes, and CDR3 was defined according to IMGT. Highly expanded clones were defined as clonotypes with a frequency above 0.1%. Shannon entropy served as the measure of repertoire diversity, while the Gini coefficient captured V-J evenness. A clonotype was considered public if more than one individual shared it. Through fastp at Q25 and MiXCR, TCRdb rebuilt clones from the public reads, retaining in-frame beta chains. Rows are unified per CDR3 protein, each entry keeping the most common DNA and genes. These V and J calls rely on TCRdb rather than the paper's analysis. This sample is represented by 600,000 to 800,000 distinct CDR3 sequences; approximately 29% of them were singletons. Together, the top ten hold under 55% of the sample.

Including the terminal cysteine and phenylalanine, the CDR3 comprises 15 residues. Of all the DNA, just the CDR3 is kept, 45 bases in frame from base 1. CDR1 MDHEN and CDR2 SYDVKM were looked up in the germline V gene. The V and J ends are trimmed by 3 bases and 6 bases, leaving 17 bases between them. A word on this clonotype: Its antigen is unknown. No much larger clone exists at a distance of one base, and base qualities are not known.

The chain is encoded by TRBV28 joined to TRBJ1-2; a tentative D match to TRBD1 spans 6 bases. The specimen comprised peripheral blood mononuclear cells (PBMCs), sampled when the disease was refractory, from a patient treated with antithyroid drugs. This receptor was obtained from a female donor with Graves disease. The DNA is as follows: TGTGCCAGCAGTTTGGGGGGGGGGGCGCGAAATGGCTACACCTTC. Its translation reads: CASSLGGGARNGYTF.